The source of this T cell receptor beta chain is a study of blood T cell repertoires in COVID-19. This CDR3 has 16 residues. V lost 1 base and J 0 bases, leaving 12 bases between the germline ends. Germline V gene lookup returns CDR1 SGHTA and CDR2 FQGNSA. Data came from immunoSEQ multiplex PCR; TCRdb stores just in-frame clones and leaves some out. The data hold about 290,000 clones, with about 89% observed a single time. Clinical history reported by participants formed the basis on which cohorts were assigned. V gene TRBV7-2 combines with J gene TRBJ1-1; no clear D. The sequencing input was PBMCs or T cells enriched from blood (not recorded which). This clonotype originated in a woman between 40 and 55 years old who had recovered from COVID-19. This CDR3 is CASSLVVRRMNTEAFF. The DNA for the CDR3 is TGTGCCAGCAGCTTAGTTGTTCGGCGGATGAACACTGAAGCTTTCTTT.